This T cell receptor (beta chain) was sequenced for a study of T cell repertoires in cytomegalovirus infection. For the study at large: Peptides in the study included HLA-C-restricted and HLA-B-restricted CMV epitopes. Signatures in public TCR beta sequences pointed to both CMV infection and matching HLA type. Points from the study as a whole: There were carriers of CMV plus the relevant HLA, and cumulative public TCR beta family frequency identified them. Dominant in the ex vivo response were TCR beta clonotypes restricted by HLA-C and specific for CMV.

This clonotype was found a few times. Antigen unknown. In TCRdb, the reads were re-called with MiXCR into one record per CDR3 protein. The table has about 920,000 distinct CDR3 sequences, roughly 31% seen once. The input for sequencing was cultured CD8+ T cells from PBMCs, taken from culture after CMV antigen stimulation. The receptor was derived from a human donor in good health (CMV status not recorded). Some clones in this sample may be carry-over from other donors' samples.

The CDR3 bases are TGTGCTAGTGGTTTGGGTGACACCGGGGAGCTGTTTTTT. It encodes CASGLGDTGELFF. The chain carries TRBV12-5 and TRBJ2-2; D not resolved. Germline V lookup: CDR1 LGHNT, CDR2 FRNRAP. V was cut by 1 base and J by 3 bases, with 3 bases left in between. The CDR3 contains 13 residues.